The 16 T cell receptor beta chains given below trace back to one sample, sequenced in a study of T cell responses to AZD1222 COVID-19 vaccine. Generated by immunoSEQ multiplex PCR, the TCRdb table keeps only in-frame clones and is missing some. The sample records about 120,000 clones, roughly 92% being singletons. The source material was peripheral blood, sampled on day 0 of AZD1222 vaccination. The receptors stem from an adult in good health.

The chain couples TRBV24-1 to TRBJ1-5; possibly TRBD1 for D (5 bases). Deletions cut 4 bases from V and 6 bases from J, with 15 bases between. The CDR3 runs 15 residues. CDR1 is KGHDR and CDR2 is SFDVKD in the germline V gene. The CDR3 nucleotides are TGTGCCACCAGTGACCCAGGGATAGGAGCTCAGCCCCAGCATTTT. This gives the protein CATSDPGIGAQPQHF.

The rearrangement links TRBV30 to TRBJ1-1; D is unresolved. The germline V gene encodes CDR1 GTSNPN and CDR2 SVGIG (reference sequence). The CDR3 totals 12 residues. Trimming took off 4 bases at V and 0 bases at J, with 6 bases between the two ends. CDR3 DNA sequence: TGTGCCTGGACAGTAATGAACACTGAAGCTTTCTTT. It specifies CAWTVMNTEAFF.

The chain recombines TRBV19 with TRBJ1-2; D perhaps matches TRBD1 (6 bases). This CDR3 comprises 13 residues. CDR1 and CDR2 from the germline V gene are LNHDA and SQIVND (reference sequence). V was trimmed by 6 bases and J by 2 bases, leaving 10 bases between them. The CDR3 protein is CASSLDRNYGYTF. The CDR3 DNA reads TGTGCCAGTAGCCTCGACAGGAACTATGGCTACACCTTC.

The CDR3 DNA sequence: TGTGCCAGCAGTTTATTAGCGAATGAAAAACTGTTTTTT. Its protein product is CASSLLANEKLFF. The chain combines TRBV27 with TRBJ1-4, with D unresolved. V lost 1 base, J lost 5 bases, and 5 bases lay in between. The length of the CDR3 is 13 residues. CDR1 and CDR2 (germline): MNHEY, SMNVEV (reference sequence).

V is TRBV11-3 and J is TRBJ1-1; D may be TRBD1 (5 bases). Germline assignment: CDR1 SGHNT and CDR2 YENEEA. The germline V and J ends were trimmed by 4 bases and 0 bases, with 9 bases remaining between them. This CDR3 has 14 residues. CDR3 sequence: CASSSMGLNTEAFF. DNA for the CDR3: TGTGCCAGCAGCTCCATGGGGCTGAACACTGAAGCTTTCTTT.

V gene TRBV12-3 or TRBV12-4 combines with J gene TRBJ1-5; TRBD1 matches 9 bases. The CDR3 covers 13 residues. Trimming took 5 bases from V and 8 from J; bases not matched to a gene: 4. CDR3 region: CASSGQGWEPQHF. CDR3 DNA: TGTGCCAGCAGTGGACAGGGGTGGGAGCCCCAGCATTTT.

The chain uses TRBV5-1 and TRBJ1-1; 8 bases fit TRBD1. J lost 7 bases, V lost 1 base, and 6 bases had no gene match. Germline CDR1 SGHRS, CDR2 YFSETQ. The CDR3 contains 14 residues. The CDR3 reads CASSLRQGPGEAFF. The CDR3 DNA sequence: TGCGCCAGCAGCTTGAGACAGGGGCCCGGTGAAGCTTTCTTT.

Only a few counts were recorded for this clone. This chain links TRBV3-1 (or the pseudogene TRBV3-2) with TRBJ1-2; D might be TRBD1 (5 bases). This CDR3 comprises 14 residues. Trimming pared 2 bases from V and 7 bases from J, leaving 14 bases between. Germline CDR1 is LGHDT and CDR2 is YNNKEL (reference sequence). CDR3 protein: CASSQSRLGGGYTF. The CDR3 bases are TGTGCCAGCAGCCAATCCAGACTCGGGGGTGGCTACACCTTC.

V is TRBV10-1 and J is TRBJ2-5, with 9 bases lining up with TRBD1. Per germline, CDR1 WNHNN and CDR2 SYGVQD (reference sequence). V shed 9 bases, J shed 5 bases, and the junction held 1 base outside the gene matches. The CDR3 runs to 11 residues. CDR3 in amino acids: CARTGGETQYF. The CDR3 region has the DNA TGCGCCAGGACAGGGGGGGAGACCCAGTACTTC.

A single count supports this clone. The rearrangement links TRBV19 to TRBJ2-1; D is possibly TRBD1 (6 bases). V was pared by 4 bases and J by 12 bases, with 19 bases between. The CDR3 is 14 residues long. Germline CDR1 reads LNHDA; CDR2 reads SQIVND (reference sequence). CDR3 nucleotides: TGTGCCAGTAGTAGGGGACAAGGCTTTGTCGGGCAGTTCTTC. This sequence encodes CASSRGQGFVGQFF.

The chain links TRBV3-1 (or the pseudogene TRBV3-2) to TRBJ2-1, with D perhaps being TRBD1 or TRBD2 (6 bases each). This CDR3 is built from 15 residues. The germline gives CDR1 LGHDT, CDR2 YNNKEL (reference sequence). V lost 1 base and J 6 bases, leaving 13 bases between the germline ends. The CDR3 is CASSQGRGRGNEQFF. The CDR3, as DNA: TGTGCCAGCAGCCAAGGGCGGGGCAGGGGCAATGAGCAGTTCTTC.

The gene calls are TRBV6-5 and TRBJ1-4; no definite D call. The germline CDR1 and CDR2 sequences are MNHEY and SVGAGI. This CDR3 spans 15 amino acids. Trimming removed 6 bases at V and 4 bases at J, with 15 bases between. The CDR3 loop reads CASSHQEQINEKLFF. DNA for the CDR3: TGTGCCAGCAGCCACCAGGAGCAGATTAATGAAAAACTGTTTTTT.

This clone has just a few counts. The chain uses TRBV2 and TRBJ1-5; possible D gene TRBD1, 5 bases. V was shortened by 9 bases and J by 0 bases, with 15 bases between the two germline ends. The CDR3 consists of 15 residues. Germline CDR1 and CDR2: SNHLY and FYNNEI. In DNA, the CDR3 is TGTGCCAGTAGCAGGTGGGGGGATAGCAATCAGCCCCAGCATTTT. As protein: CASSRWGDSNQPQHF.

The rearrangement links TRBV18 to TRBJ2-7; TRBD2 aligns across 13 bases. Germline CDR1 reads KGHSH; CDR2 reads LQKENI. This CDR3 spans 16 amino acids. Trimming at V came to 5 bases and at J to 3 bases, leaving 7 bases not matched to a gene. The CDR3 coding sequence is TGTGCCAGCTCAGGTGCCGGGACTAGCGGGGACTACGAGCAGTACTTC. Translation gives CASSGAGTSGDYEQYF.

This rearrangement joins TRBV21-1 to TRBJ1-2; the table's D call TRBD1 went unverified against the DNA. TRBV21-1 is an annotated pseudogene. This CDR3 is built from 15 residues. The chain's CDR3 is CASSLRGQRNYGYTF. The DNA of the CDR3 is TGTGCCAGCAGCCTCCGGGGACAGCGTAACTATGGCTACACCTTC.

V usage is TRBV6-5 and J usage is TRBJ1-5; unclear D gene. CDR1 and CDR2 from the germline V gene are MNHEY and SVGAGI. This CDR3 comprises 13 residues. V lost 6 bases and J lost 0, with 6 bases in between. In nucleotides, the CDR3 is TGTGCCAGCAGGAGACTTAGCAATCAGCCCCAGCATTTT. Its protein product is CASRRLSNQPQHF.